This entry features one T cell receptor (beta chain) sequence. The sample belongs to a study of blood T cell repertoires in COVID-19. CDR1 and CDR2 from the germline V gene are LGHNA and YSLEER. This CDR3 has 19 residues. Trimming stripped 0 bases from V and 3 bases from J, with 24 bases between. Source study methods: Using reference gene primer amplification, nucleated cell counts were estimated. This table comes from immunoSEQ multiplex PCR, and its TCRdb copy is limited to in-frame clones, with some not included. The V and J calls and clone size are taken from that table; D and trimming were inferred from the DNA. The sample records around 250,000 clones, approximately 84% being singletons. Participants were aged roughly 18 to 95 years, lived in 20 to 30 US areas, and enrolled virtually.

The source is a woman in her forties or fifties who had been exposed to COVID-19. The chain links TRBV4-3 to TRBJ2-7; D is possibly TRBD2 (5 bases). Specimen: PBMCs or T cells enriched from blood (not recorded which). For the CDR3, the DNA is TGCGCCAGCAGCCAAGATCTCGTGTGGTGGACGGGGAGAAGCTACGAGCAGTACTTC. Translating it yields CASSQDLVWWTGRSYEQYF.